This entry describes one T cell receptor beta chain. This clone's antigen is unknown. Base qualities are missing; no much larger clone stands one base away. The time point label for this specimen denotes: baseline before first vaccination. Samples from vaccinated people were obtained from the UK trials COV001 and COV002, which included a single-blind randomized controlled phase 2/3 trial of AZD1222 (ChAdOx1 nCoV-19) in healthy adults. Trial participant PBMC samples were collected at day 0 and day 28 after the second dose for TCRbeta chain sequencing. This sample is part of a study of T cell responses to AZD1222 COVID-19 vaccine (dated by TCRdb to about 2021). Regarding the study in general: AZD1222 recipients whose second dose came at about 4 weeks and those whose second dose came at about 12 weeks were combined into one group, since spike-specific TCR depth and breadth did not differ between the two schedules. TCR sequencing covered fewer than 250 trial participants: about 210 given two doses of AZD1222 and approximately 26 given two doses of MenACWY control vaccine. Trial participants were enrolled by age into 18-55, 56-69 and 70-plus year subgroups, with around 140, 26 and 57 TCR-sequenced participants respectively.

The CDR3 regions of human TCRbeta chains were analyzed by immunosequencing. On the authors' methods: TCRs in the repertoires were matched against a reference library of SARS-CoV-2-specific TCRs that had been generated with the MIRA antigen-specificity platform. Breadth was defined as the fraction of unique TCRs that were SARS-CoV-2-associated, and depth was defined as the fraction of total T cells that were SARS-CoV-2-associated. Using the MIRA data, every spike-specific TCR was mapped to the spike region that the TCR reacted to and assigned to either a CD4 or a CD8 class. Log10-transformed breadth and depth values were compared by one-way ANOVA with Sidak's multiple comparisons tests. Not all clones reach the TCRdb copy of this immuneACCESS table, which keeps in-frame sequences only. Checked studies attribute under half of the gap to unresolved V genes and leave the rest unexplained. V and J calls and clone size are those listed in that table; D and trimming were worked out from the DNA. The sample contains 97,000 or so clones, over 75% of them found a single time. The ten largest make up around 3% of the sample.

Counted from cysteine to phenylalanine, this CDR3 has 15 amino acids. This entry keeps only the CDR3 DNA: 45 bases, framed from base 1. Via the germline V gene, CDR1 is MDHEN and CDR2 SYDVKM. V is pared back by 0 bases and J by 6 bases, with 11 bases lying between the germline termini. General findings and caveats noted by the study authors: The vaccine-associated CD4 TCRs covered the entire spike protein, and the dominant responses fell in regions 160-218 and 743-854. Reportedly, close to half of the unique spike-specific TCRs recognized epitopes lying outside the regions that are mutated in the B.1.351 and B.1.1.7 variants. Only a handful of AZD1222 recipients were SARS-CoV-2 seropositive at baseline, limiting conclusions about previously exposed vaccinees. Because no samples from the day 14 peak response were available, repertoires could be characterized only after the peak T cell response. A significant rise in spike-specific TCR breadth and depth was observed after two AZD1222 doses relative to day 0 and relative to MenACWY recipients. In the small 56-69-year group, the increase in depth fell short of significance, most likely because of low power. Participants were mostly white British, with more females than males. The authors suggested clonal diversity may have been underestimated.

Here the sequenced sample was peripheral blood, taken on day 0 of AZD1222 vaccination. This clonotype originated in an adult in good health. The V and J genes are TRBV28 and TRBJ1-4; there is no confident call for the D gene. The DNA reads TGTGCCAGCAGTTTATGGGACCGGGAACATGAAAAACTGTTTTTT. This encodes CASSLWDREHEKLFF.